Below, one T cell receptor beta chain is given with its context. These data belong to a study of sequential checkpoint blockade in melanoma. As for the study in general: Each arm's sequence ended with maintenance nivolumab.

The CDR3 runs 17 residues. The germline V gene has CDR1 SEHNR and CDR2 FQNEAQ (reference sequence). The V gene end was trimmed by 2 bases and the J gene end by 8 bases; junction bases not matched to a gene: 9. Here immunoSEQ multiplex PCR was the method, and the copy in TCRdb shows in-frame clones only, minus some. In the table there are roughly 13,000 clones, around 67% of which are singletons. Treatment indicated: randomized to nivolumab then ipilimumab (arm A) or the reverse (arm B). DNA-damaging chemotherapy had not been given to any patient beforehand. PBMC sorting kept live CD3+CD8+ cells without CD19 or CD56.

The material sequenced was CD8+ T cells sorted from blood (inferred from file names), taken from a patient given nivolumab and ipilimumab in sequence. This sequence joins TRBV7-9 and TRBJ2-1; 13 nucleotides match TRBD2. This TCR was sampled from a human donor with melanoma. This CDR3 is CASSLSPGLAGEDEQFF. The CDR3 DNA reads as TGTGCCAGCAGCTTAAGCCCAGGACTAGCGGGGGAGGATGAGCAGTTCTTC.